This is a list of T cell receptor beta chains from one sample in a study of shared clonotypes between healthy human individuals. Only in-frame clones appear in the TCRdb table, and some are missing; sequencing was by immunoSEQ multiplex PCR. The sample yields 550,000 to 650,000 clones, 90% to 97% seen once. Sequencing was performed on naive CD8+ T cells sorted from blood. These receptors came from a woman in her thirties in good health. Both conserved end residues are part of each CDR3. D genes are given only for firm matches. The listing skips clone size in some rows; elsewhere it reads once, few, many or a size class.

V	D	size	J	CDR3	DNA
TRBV19	NA	NA	TRBJ2-2	CASSIDLWAGNTGELFF	TGTGCCAGTAGTATAGATCTATGGGCAGGGAACACCGGGGAGCTGTTTTTT
TRBV12-5	NA	NA	TRBJ2-3	CASGHTDTQYF	TGTGCTAGTGGCCACACAGATACGCAGTATTTT
TRBV19	TRBD2	NA	TRBJ2-5	CASSPGDSGRARSWTQYF	TGTGCCAGTAGTCCGGGGGATAGCGGGAGGGCCAGGAGTTGGACCCAGTACTTC
TRBV11-3	NA	NA	TRBJ2-7	CASSLGGGGSYEQYF	TGTGCCAGCAGCTTAGGGGGCGGCGGCTCCTACGAGCAGTACTTC
TRBV4-1	TRBD2	NA	TRBJ2-7	CASSQDGLAGLYEQYF	TGCGCCAGCAGCCAAGATGGGCTAGCGGGACTATATGAGCAGTACTTC
TRBV5-4	NA	once	TRBJ2-7	CASSFMPNEQYF	TGTGCCAGCAGCTTCATGCCCAACGAGCAGTACTTC
TRBV6-5	TRBD2	NA	TRBJ2-1	CASSNGLAPNEQFF	TGTGCCAGCAGTAACGGACTAGCACCCAATGAGCAGTTCTTC
TRBV27	TRBD2	NA	TRBJ2-2	CASSFPGLAGVGELFF	TGTGCCAGCAGTTTCCCCGGACTAGCGGGGGTAGGGGAGCTGTTTTTT
TRBV19	TRBD1	NA	TRBJ1-1	CASIGTGRTEAFF	TGTGCCAGTATTGGGACAGGGAGAACTGAAGCTTTCTTT
TRBV9	NA	NA	TRBJ2-1	CASSAGASSYNEQFF	TGTGCCAGCAGCGCCGGGGCTAGCAGCTACAATGAGCAGTTCTTC
TRBV27	TRBD1	NA	TRBJ2-7	CASSPRTGLVYEQYF	TGTGCCAGCAGCCCCAGGACAGGTTTAGTATACGAGCAGTACTTC
TRBV27	TRBD1	NA	TRBJ1-2	CASSITGTGLGYTF	TGTGCCAGCAGTATTACCGGGACAGGGCTCGGCTACACCTTC
TRBV13	TRBD2	NA	TRBJ2-2	CASSLGLAENTGELFF	TGTGCCAGCAGCTTAGGGCTAGCGGAGAACACCGGGGAGCTGTTTTTT
TRBV2	NA	NA	TRBJ1-2	CAQDFNYGYTF	TGTGCCCAGGATTTCAACTATGGCTACACCTTC
TRBV7-9	NA	NA	TRBJ2-7	CASSLGVNEQYF	TGTGCCAGCAGCTTAGGGGTTAACGAGCAGTACTTC
TRBV28	NA	NA	TRBJ1-1	CASSYRFWTEAFF	TGTGCCAGCAGTTACCGATTTTGGACTGAAGCTTTCTTT
TRBV13	TRBD1	NA	TRBJ2-7	CASSSGTGTTEQYF	TGTGCCAGCAGCTCCGGGACAGGGACCACCGAGCAGTACTTC
TRBV27	NA	NA	TRBJ2-7	CASSPGLSYEQYF	TGTGCCAGCAGTCCCGGACTCAGCTACGAGCAGTACTTC
TRBV6-1	NA	NA	TRBJ1-5	CASSESPGQSFNQPQHF	TGTGCCAGCAGTGAATCCCCGGGCCAGTCCTTCAATCAGCCCCAGCATTTT
TRBV9	TRBD2	NA	TRBJ2-7	CASSLGLAGVYEQYF	TGTGCCAGCAGCCTTGGTCTAGCGGGAGTCTACGAGCAGTACTTC
TRBV27	TRBD1	NA	TRBJ2-3	CASASDRVGPTDTQYF	TGTGCCAGCGCCTCCGACAGGGTGGGACCCACAGATACGCAGTATTTT
TRBV30	NA	NA	TRBJ1-1	CAWSPLGAPDPEAFF	TGTGCCTGGAGCCCCCTTGGGGCCCCGGACCCTGAAGCTTTCTTT
TRBV2	TRBD1	NA	TRBJ2-7	CASSAQTGANSYEQYF	TGTGCCAGCAGTGCTCAAACAGGGGCCAACTCCTACGAGCAGTACTTC
TRBV19	NA	NA	TRBJ2-3	CASSIVGGSLDTQYF	TGTGCCAGTAGTATAGTAGGAGGGAGCTTGGATACGCAGTATTTT
TRBV7-6	NA	NA	TRBJ2-5	CASSSSSGTYQETQYF	TGTGCCAGCAGCTCTTCCTCCGGGACATATCAAGAGACCCAGTACTTC
TRBV5-1	TRBD2	NA	TRBJ2-7	CASSLTSGSDGQYF	TGCGCCAGCAGCTTGACTAGCGGGAGCGACGGGCAGTACTTC
TRBV11-2	TRBD2	NA	TRBJ2-7	CASSLGGRAREQYF	TGTGCCAGCAGCTTAGGCGGGAGGGCCAGAGAGCAGTACTTC
TRBV28	NA	NA	TRBJ1-5	CASSLGVVSNQPQHF	TGTGCCAGCAGCCTGGGGGTCGTTAGCAATCAGCCCCAGCATTTT
TRBV29-1	TRBD2	NA	TRBJ2-2	CSVRLAGGYAGELFF	TGCAGCGTTAGACTAGCGGGAGGGTACGCCGGGGAGCTGTTTTTT
TRBV27	NA	once	TRBJ1-5	CASSIGGSNQPQHF	TGTGCCAGCAGTATTGGTGGGAGCAATCAGCCCCAGCATTTT
TRBV2	TRBD2	NA	TRBJ2-5	CASSRTSGRAETQYF	TGTGCCAGCAGTAGAACTAGCGGGAGGGCCGAGACCCAGTACTTC
TRBV27	TRBD2	once	TRBJ2-7	CASSNRLAYEQYF	TGTGCCAGCAGTAACCGACTAGCTTACGAGCAGTACTTC
TRBV11-2	TRBD1	NA	TRBJ1-1	CASSGSGTGRTEAFF	TGTGCCAGCAGCGGGTCCGGGACAGGGAGGACTGAAGCTTTCTTT
TRBV28	NA	NA	TRBJ2-3	CASSLRGSTDTQYF	TGTGCCAGCAGTTTACGGGGTAGCACAGATACGCAGTATTTT
TRBV28	NA	NA	TRBJ2-7	CASSLSTVYEQYF	TGTGCCAGCAGTTTATCAACCGTCTACGAGCAGTACTTC
TRBV7-9	TRBD1	once	TRBJ1-3	CASSTRQGAGTIYF	TGTGCCAGCAGCACGCGACAGGGTGCCGGCACCATATATTTT
TRBV14	NA	NA	TRBJ2-7	CASSQDMGDEQYF	TGTGCCAGCAGCCAAGATATGGGGGACGAGCAGTACTTC
TRBV30	TRBD2	NA	TRBJ2-1	CARTCGGSPYNEQFF	TGTGCCCGGACGTGCGGCGGGAGTCCCTACAATGAGCAGTTCTTC
TRBV19	NA	NA	TRBJ1-5	CASGLWPQHF	TGTGCCAGTGGCCTTTGGCCCCAGCATTTT
TRBV6-5	NA	NA	TRBJ2-7	CASRRGQEYEQYF	TGTGCCAGCAGACGGGGCCAGGAATACGAGCAGTACTTC
TRBV19	NA	NA	TRBJ1-1	CASSIWGERNTEAFF	TGTGCCAGTAGTATATGGGGCGAAAGGAACACTGAAGCTTTCTTT
TRBV19	TRBD1	once	TRBJ2-7	CASSLGQGSYYEQYF	TGTGCCAGTAGTTTAGGACAGGGGAGTTACTACGAGCAGTACTTC
TRBV7-9	TRBD2	NA	TRBJ2-1	CASSQASGRGGNEQFF	TGTGCCAGCAGCCAGGCTAGCGGGAGAGGAGGGAATGAGCAGTTCTTC
TRBV5-4	NA	NA	TRBJ2-1	CASSELNEQFF	TGTGCCAGCAGCGAATTAAATGAGCAGTTCTTC
TRBV7-8	TRBD2	once	TRBJ2-5	CASSEAGLPKETQYF	TGTGCCAGCAGCGAAGCGGGACTCCCCAAAGAGACCCAGTACTTC
TRBV27	NA	once	TRBJ2-1	CASSLSSSGVLNEQFF	TGTGCCAGCAGTTTATCGTCGTCGGGAGTCTTAAATGAGCAGTTCTTC
TRBV27	NA	once	TRBJ2-7	CASSPGLSSYEQYF	TGTGCCAGCAGTCCCGGACTGAGCTCCTACGAGCAGTACTTC
TRBV28	NA	NA	TRBJ2-7	CASSPIEGEQYF	TGTGCCAGCAGTCCCATCGAGGGGGAGCAGTACTTC
TRBV28	TRBD2	NA	TRBJ2-7	CASSHPGGWEGSSYEQYF	TGTGCCAGCAGTCACCCGGGGGGTTGGGAGGGGAGCTCCTACGAGCAGTACTTC
TRBV11-3	NA	NA	TRBJ2-7	CASSLATDYEQYF	TGTGCCAGCAGCTTGGCGACCGACTACGAGCAGTACTTC
TRBV2	NA	NA	TRBJ2-1	CASLRSRTRPGDEQFF	TGTGCCAGTTTACGCTCGCGGACCCGACCCGGGGATGAGCAGTTCTTC
TRBV10-3	NA	NA	TRBJ2-7	CAIRGGPYAREQYF	TGTGCCATCAGGGGGGGTCCCTACGCGAGGGAGCAGTACTTC
TRBV19	NA	once	TRBJ1-4	CASSMGRGAKLFF	TGTGCCAGTAGTATGGGAAGGGGGGCGAAACTGTTTTTT
TRBV4-2	TRBD1	NA	TRBJ1-2	CASSQVEGAGYGYTF	TGTGCCAGCAGCCAAGTGGAGGGGGCGGGCTATGGCTACACCTTC
TRBV27	TRBD2	NA	TRBJ2-2	CASSSYSGSHTGELFF	TGTGCCAGCAGTTCCTATAGCGGGAGCCACACCGGGGAGCTGTTTTTT
TRBV5-4	NA	once	TRBJ2-3	CASSLDRAVDTQYF	TGTGCCAGCAGCTTGGACAGGGCGGTGGATACGCAGTATTTT
TRBV29-1	NA	NA	TRBJ1-1	CSVYSRREAFF	TGCAGCGTCTACAGCCGTCGGGAAGCTTTCTTT
TRBV27	NA	NA	TRBJ1-5	CASSLEGGQPQHF	TGTGCCAGCAGTTTAGAGGGAGGACAGCCCCAGCATTTT
TRBV5-4	TRBD1	NA	TRBJ1-2	CASSFGQDYGYTF	TGTGCCAGCAGCTTCGGACAGGACTATGGCTACACCTTC